The 10 T cell receptor beta chains below all came from one sample that was sequenced in a study of T-cell reconstitution after alpha-beta-depleted transplantation in children. It was with unique molecular identifiers that the TCRbeta library was prepared. TCRdb redid the calling of the PCR reads with MiXCR, one entry per CDR3 protein. The table has around 480,000 distinct CDR3 sequences, around a third seen once. Source: PBMCs from the stem cell graft donor, taken from the stem cell graft. Receptor source: a human donor who donated a stem cell graft to a child with aplastic anemia.

This clonotype was found once. The rearrangement uses TRBV20-1 and TRBJ1-2; D uncertain. The CDR3 is 14 amino acids. The germline V gene encodes CDR1 DFQATT and CDR2 SNEGSKA (reference sequence). The V and J ends lost 0 bases and 6 bases respectively, with 14 bases between them. The CDR3 DNA is TGCAGTGCTAGAGATTTAGGGCTTCTCGATGGCTACACCTTC. Protein sequence: CSARDLGLLDGYTF.

J is TRBJ2-2 and V is TRBV20-1; TRBD2 matches 11 bases. The CDR3 covers 19 residues. Germline V gives CDR1 DFQATT, CDR2 SNEGSKA (reference sequence). V was clipped by 1 base and J by 4 bases; unmatched bases: 14. CDR3 sequence reads: CSARVPSTSGSGGTGELFF. The CDR3 DNA reads TGCAGTGCTAGAGTACCCAGTACTAGCGGGAGCGGTGGCACCGGGGAGCTGTTTTTT.

The chain carries TRBV5-1 and TRBJ2-2; D perhaps matches TRBD2 (5 bases). This CDR3 spans 15 amino acids. Germline V gives CDR1 SGHRS, CDR2 YFSETQ. Trimming took off 4 bases at V and 7 bases at J, with 17 bases between the two ends. CDR3 nucleotide sequence: TGCGCCAGCAGCGACGTCCGGAGCGGAGTCGGGGAGCTGTTTTTT. This encodes CASSDVRSGVGELFF.

The chain joins TRBV3-1 to TRBJ2-1; 8 bases are a match to TRBD2. The CDR3 is 14 residues long. V dropped 2 bases and J dropped 7; count of bases not matched to a gene: 4. Germline-derived CDR1 and CDR2 are LGHDT and YNNKEL (reference sequence). DNA for the CDR3: TGTGCCAGCAGCCAAATAGCGGGATGGAATGAGCAGTTCTTC. It encodes CASSQIAGWNEQFF.

The sample holds a few counts of this clonotype. V gene TRBV29-1 combines with J gene TRBJ2-5; D possibly matches TRBD1 or TRBD2 (5 bases each). Per germline, CDR1 SQVTM and CDR2 ANQGSEA. The CDR3 is 13 amino acids. With 2 bases removed from V and 6 bases from J, the gap between germline ends came to 13 bases. The CDR3 DNA follows: TGCAGCGTTGAAAATGCCGGGGCAAAGACCCAGTACTTC. Translated: CSVENAGAKTQYF.

This rearrangement joins TRBV6-2 or TRBV6-3 to TRBJ2-1; D remains unclear. Germline CDR1 MNHEY, CDR2 SVGEGT. The V and J ends lost 2 bases and 10 bases respectively, with 12 bases between them. The CDR3 covers 13 residues. DNA of the CDR3: TGTGCCAGCAGTTACCCTACTGGGCGGGAGCAGTTCTTC. Protein product: CASSYPTGREQFF.

The V gene is TRBV20-1, the J gene TRBJ2-3; either TRBD1 or TRBD2 may fit D (5 bases each). CDR1 and CDR2 from the germline V gene are DFQATT and SNEGSKA (reference sequence). CDR3 size: 17 residues. The V end lost 5 bases, the J end lost 5 bases, and 26 bases lay between the germline ends. This CDR3 reads CSASSPIGESSVDTQYF. Here the CDR3 DNA reads TGCAGTGCTTCTAGCCCAATAGGGGAGAGCTCGGTAGATACGCAGTATTTT.

V is TRBV7-9 and J is TRBJ2-1; D is uncertain. The CDR3 is 14 residues long. The germline V gene has CDR1 SEHNR and CDR2 FQNEAQ (reference sequence). With 5 bases removed from V and 3 bases from J, the gap between germline ends came to 11 bases. CDR3 DNA: TGTGCCAGCAGCCCCATGGATGGCTACAATGAGCAGTTCTTC. Protein: CASSPMDGYNEQFF.

This rearrangement joins TRBV20-1 to TRBJ1-2; D remains ambiguous. Germline CDR1 and CDR2: DFQATT and SNEGSKA (reference sequence). The CDR3 is 13 amino acids. V was cut by 2 bases and J by 4 bases, with 11 bases left in between. The CDR3 sequence is CSARPQTGYGYTF. The DNA of the CDR3 is TGCAGTGCTAGACCACAGACTGGCTATGGCTACACCTTC.

The chain combines TRBV5-1 with TRBJ2-5; D might be TRBD2 (6 bases). This CDR3 comprises 13 residues. CDR1 is SGHRS, CDR2 YFSETQ, per germline. V lost 5 bases and J 3 bases, leaving 11 bases between the germline ends. CDR3 region: CASRTGAEETQYF. Here the CDR3 DNA reads TGCGCCAGCAGGACGGGAGCTGAAGAGACCCAGTACTTC.